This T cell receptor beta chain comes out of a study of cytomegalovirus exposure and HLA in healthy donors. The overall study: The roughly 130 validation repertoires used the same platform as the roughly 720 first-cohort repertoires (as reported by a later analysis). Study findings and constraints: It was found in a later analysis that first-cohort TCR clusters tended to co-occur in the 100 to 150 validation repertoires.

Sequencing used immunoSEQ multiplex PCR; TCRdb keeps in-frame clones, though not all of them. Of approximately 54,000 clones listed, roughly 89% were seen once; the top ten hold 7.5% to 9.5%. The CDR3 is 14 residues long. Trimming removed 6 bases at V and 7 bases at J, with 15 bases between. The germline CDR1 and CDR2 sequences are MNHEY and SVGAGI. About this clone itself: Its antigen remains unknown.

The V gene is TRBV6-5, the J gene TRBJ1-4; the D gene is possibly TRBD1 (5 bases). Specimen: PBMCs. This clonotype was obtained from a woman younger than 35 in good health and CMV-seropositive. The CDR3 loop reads CASSQGGDGEKLFF. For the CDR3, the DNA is TGTGCCAGCAGCCAGGGAGGGGACGGTGAAAAACTGTTTTTT.